Presented here are 8 T cell receptor beta chains from one specimen sequenced in a study of Ad26.COV2.S vaccination and SARS-CoV-2 variants. The protocol was immunoSEQ multiplex PCR, while the TCRdb copy is restricted to in-frame clones and leaves out a portion. Among a few hundred thousand clones listed, roughly 89% were seen once. The treatment was: some 20 received Ad26.COV2.S at low or high dose, single or two shots; five or six received placebo; per-sample allocation not given. After the first vaccine or placebo injection, samples were drawn on day 63. Sequencing used peripheral blood, obtained in a trial of Ad26.COV2.S vaccine versus placebo. These TCRs come from a person aged 18-65 years who received the Ad26.COV2.S COVID-19 vaccine or a placebo.

The chain couples TRBV7-9 to TRBJ2-7, with D perhaps given as TRBD1 or TRBD2 (5 bases each). Trimming pared 1 base from V and 2 bases from J, leaving 15 bases between. CDR1 is SEHNR and CDR2 is FQNEAQ in the germline V gene (reference sequence). The CDR3 has 16 amino acids. The CDR3 is CASSLGYWGTTYEQYF. The CDR3, as DNA: TGTGCCAGCAGCTTAGGTTACTGGGGGACCACCTACGAGCAGTACTTC.

The J gene is TRBJ2-1, the V gene TRBV2, with 13 bases fitting TRBD2. Unmatched junction bases numbered 4, after V lost 8 bases and J lost 0 bases. CDR1 and CDR2 (germline): SNHLY, FYNNEI. CDR3 size: 16 residues. For the CDR3, the DNA is TGTGCCAGCGGGACTAGCGGGAAAAGCTCCTACAATGAGCAGTTCTTC. It is translated as CASGTSGKSSYNEQFF.

The CDR3 nucleotides read TGTGCCACTCGACTAGCGGGAGCGGCCGGGGAGCTGTTTTTT. Amino acid sequence: CATRLAGAAGELFF. This rearrangement joins TRBV19 to TRBJ2-2; 12 bases agree with TRBD2. Germline trimming cut 10 bases from V and 6 bases from J; bases unmatched to any gene: 6. CDR1 and CDR2 (germline): LNHDA, SQIVND (reference sequence). This CDR3 comprises 14 residues.

The chain carries TRBV7-2 and TRBJ1-3; D is perhaps TRBD1 (6 bases). The CDR3 length is 15 residues. With 6 bases removed from V and 1 base from J, the gap between germline ends came to 13 bases. In germline, CDR1 is SGHTA, CDR2 FQGNSA. The CDR3 sequence: CASRSSRGSGNTIYF. CDR3 sequence (DNA): TGTGCCAGCAGGTCCTCCAGGGGTTCTGGAAACACCATATATTTT.

The rearrangement uses TRBV10-3 and TRBJ1-1; D ambiguous. The germline V gene has CDR1 ENHRY and CDR2 SYGVKD. The CDR3 length is 13 residues. The V end lost 7 bases, the J end lost 0 bases, and 9 bases lay between the germline ends. CDR3 amino acids: CAINPALNTEAFF. CDR3 nucleotide sequence: TGTGCCATCAACCCGGCCCTGAACACTGAAGCTTTCTTT.

V gene TRBV29-1 combines with J gene TRBJ1-1, with D perhaps matching TRBD1 (6 bases). The germline V gene encodes CDR1 SQVTM and CDR2 ANQGSEA. This CDR3 has 13 amino acids. Trimming took 7 bases from V and 2 from J, leaving 14 bases between them. The CDR3 sequence is CSATTGSNTEAFF. The CDR3 DNA reads as TGCAGCGCCACTACAGGGTCAAACACTGAAGCTTTCTTT.

This rearrangement joins TRBV5-6 to TRBJ2-3; 7 bases are shared with TRBD1. Per germline, CDR1 SGHDT and CDR2 YYEEEE. The CDR3 totals 18 residues. After removal of 4 bases from V and 2 bases from J, the junction contained 16 bases not matched to a gene. Here the CDR3 reads CASSLGQVPYLNTDTQYF. CDR3 bases: TGTGCCAGCAGCCTCGGACAGGTACCTTACCTGAACACAGATACGCAGTATTTT.

The chain links TRBV29-1 to TRBJ1-1; no reliable D call. CDR1 and CDR2 (germline): SQVTM, ANQGSEA. The CDR3 is 13 residues long. Trimming removed 1 base at V and 2 bases at J, with 8 bases between. The DNA for the CDR3 is TGCAGCGTTGAAGGGGCCCCTAACACTGAAGCTTTCTTT. Protein: CSVEGAPNTEAFF. Based on the CDR3 plus reference TRBV29-1 and TRBJ1-1, the full variable domain is SAVISQKPSRDICQRGTSLTIQCQVDSQVTMMFWYRQQPGQSLTLIATANQGSEATYESGFVIDKFPISRPNLTFSTLTVSNMSPEDSSIYLCSVEGAPNTEAFFGQGTRLTVV.